This note documents a single T cell receptor (beta chain) sequence. The V end lost 6 bases, the J end lost 4 bases, and 12 bases lay between the germline ends. The CDR3 is 13 residues long. The data are from a study of CD8 T cells in ankylosing spondylitis. Making the TCR beta libraries involved quantitative 5'-RACE with molecular barcodes. TCRdb re-called the 5' RACE reads with MiXCR, one entry per CDR3 protein. The data show about 360,000 distinct CDR3 sequences, 20% to 25% seen once. The sequence came from a male donor with ankylosing spondylitis or in good health (not recorded which). The sample comprised blood, either unsorted or a sorted T cell fraction (not recorded which). The chain has TRBV12-3 or TRBV12-4 and TRBJ1-1, with a tentative D call TRBD1 (6 bases). The DNA for the CDR3 is TGTGCCAGCAGCCACGGACAGATCACTGAAGCTTTCTTT. Translating gives CASSHGQITEAFF.